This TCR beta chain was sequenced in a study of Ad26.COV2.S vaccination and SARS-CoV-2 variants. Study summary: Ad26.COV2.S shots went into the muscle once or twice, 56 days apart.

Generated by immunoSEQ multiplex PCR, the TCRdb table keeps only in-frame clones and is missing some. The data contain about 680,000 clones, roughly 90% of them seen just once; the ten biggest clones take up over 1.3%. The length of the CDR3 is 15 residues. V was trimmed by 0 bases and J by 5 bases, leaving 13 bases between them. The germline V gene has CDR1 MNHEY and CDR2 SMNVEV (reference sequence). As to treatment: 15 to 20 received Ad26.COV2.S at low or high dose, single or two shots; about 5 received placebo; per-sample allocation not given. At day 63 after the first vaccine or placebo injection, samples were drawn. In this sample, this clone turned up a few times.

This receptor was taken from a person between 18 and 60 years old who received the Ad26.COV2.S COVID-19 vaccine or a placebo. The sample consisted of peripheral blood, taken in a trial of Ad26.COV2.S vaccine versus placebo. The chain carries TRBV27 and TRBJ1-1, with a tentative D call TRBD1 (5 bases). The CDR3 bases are TGTGCCAGCAGTTTATCGTGGGGGGTACGGACTGAAGCTTTCTTT. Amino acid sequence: CASSLSWGVRTEAFF.